This TCR beta chain appears in the sequencing data of a study of T-cell reconstitution after alpha-beta-depleted transplantation in children. Study results and limitations: Newly produced T cells mostly provided counts and TCRbeta diversity after one year, as hyperexpanded clones declined.

This clonotype has ten or more counts. The antigen remains unidentified. Using unique molecular identifiers, the investigators prepared the TCRbeta library. MiXCR, run by TCRdb on the PCR reads, gives a single entry per CDR3 protein. The sample consists of 750,000 to 950,000 distinct CDR3 sequences, approximately 15% of them appearing once. Germline loops: CDR1 SGHDN, CDR2 FVKESK. The CDR3 covers 16 residues. V was clipped by 1 base and J by 4 bases; unmatched bases: 6. The gene calls are TRBV14 and TRBJ2-1, with TRBD2 matching 8 bases. The receptor's source is a male patient younger than 18 who had a stem cell transplant for acute lymphoblastic leukemia, so the T cells may come from the graft donor. This specimen was PBMCs, mostly from graft donor cells, taken 360 days after TCRalphabeta/CD19-depleted stem cell transplant. The CDR3 coding sequence is TGTGCCAGCAGCCAAGGCCGACTAGCGATATACAATGAGCAGTTCTTC. This encodes CASSQGRLAIYNEQFF.